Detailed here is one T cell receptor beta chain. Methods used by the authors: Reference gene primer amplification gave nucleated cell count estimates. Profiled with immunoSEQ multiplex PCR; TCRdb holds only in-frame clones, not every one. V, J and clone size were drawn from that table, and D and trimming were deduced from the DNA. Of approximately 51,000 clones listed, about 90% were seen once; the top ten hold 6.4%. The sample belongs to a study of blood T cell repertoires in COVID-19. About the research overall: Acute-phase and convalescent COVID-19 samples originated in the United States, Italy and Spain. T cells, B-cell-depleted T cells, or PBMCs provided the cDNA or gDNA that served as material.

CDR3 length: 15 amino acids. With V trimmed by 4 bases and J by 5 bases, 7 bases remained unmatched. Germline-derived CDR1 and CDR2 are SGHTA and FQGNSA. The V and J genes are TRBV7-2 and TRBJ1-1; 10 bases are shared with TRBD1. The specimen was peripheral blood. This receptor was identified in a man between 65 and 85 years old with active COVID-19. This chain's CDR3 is CASSSGTGVRTEAFF. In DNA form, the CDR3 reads TGTGCCAGCAGCTCAGGGACAGGGGTTAGGACTGAAGCTTTCTTT.